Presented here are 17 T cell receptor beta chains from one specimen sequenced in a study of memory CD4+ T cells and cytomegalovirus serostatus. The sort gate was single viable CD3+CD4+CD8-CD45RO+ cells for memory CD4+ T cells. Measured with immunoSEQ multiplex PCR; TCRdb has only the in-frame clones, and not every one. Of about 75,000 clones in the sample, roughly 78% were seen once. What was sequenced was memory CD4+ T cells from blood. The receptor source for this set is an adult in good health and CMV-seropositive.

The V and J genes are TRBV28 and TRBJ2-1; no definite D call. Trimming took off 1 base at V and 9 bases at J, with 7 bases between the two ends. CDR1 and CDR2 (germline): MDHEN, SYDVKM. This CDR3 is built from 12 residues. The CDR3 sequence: CASSLSSIEQFF. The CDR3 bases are TGTGCCAGCAGTTTATCTTCGATTGAGCAGTTCTTC. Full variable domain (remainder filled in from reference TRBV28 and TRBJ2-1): DVKVTQSSRYLVKRTGEKVFLECVQDMDHENMFWYRQDPGLGLRLIYFSYDVKMKEKGDIPEGYSVSREKKERFSLILESASTNQTSMYLCASSLSSIEQFFGPGTRLTVL.

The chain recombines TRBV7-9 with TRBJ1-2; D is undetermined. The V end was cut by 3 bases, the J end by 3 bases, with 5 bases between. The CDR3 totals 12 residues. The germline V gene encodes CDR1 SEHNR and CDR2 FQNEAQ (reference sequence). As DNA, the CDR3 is TGTGCCAGCAGCTTGCGAGACTATGGCTACACCTTC. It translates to CASSLRDYGYTF.

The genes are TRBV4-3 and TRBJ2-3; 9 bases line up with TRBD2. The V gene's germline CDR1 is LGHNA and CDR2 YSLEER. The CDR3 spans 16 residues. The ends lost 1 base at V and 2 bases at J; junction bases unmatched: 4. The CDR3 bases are TGCGCCAGCAGCCAAGGACTAGCGGACTCCACAGATACGCAGTATTTT. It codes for CASSQGLADSTDTQYF.

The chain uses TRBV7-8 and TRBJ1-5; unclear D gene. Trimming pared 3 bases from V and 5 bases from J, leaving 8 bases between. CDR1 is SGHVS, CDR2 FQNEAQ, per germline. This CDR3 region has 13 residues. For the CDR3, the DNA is TGTGCCAGCAGCTTGAACCGTGATCAGCCCCAGCATTTT. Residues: CASSLNRDQPQHF.

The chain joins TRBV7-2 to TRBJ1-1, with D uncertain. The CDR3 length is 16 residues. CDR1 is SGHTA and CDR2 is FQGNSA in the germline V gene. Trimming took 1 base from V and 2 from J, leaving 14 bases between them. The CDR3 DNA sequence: TGTGCCAGCAGCTTAGGAATCTCAGGAACTAACACTGAAGCTTTCTTT. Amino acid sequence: CASSLGISGTNTEAFF.

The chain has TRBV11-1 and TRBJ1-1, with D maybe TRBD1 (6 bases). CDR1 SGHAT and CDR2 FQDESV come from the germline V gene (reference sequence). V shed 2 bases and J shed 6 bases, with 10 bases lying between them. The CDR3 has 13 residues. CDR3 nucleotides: TGTGCCAGCAGCTTATTCGGACAGTCTGAAGCTTTCTTT. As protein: CASSLFGQSEAFF.

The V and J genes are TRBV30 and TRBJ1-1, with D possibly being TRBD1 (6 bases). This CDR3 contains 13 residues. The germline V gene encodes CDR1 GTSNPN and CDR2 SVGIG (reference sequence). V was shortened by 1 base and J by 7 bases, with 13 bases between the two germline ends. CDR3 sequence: CAWSGGPGLEAFF. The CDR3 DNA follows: TGTGCCTGGAGTGGGGGGCCGGGACTTGAAGCTTTCTTT.

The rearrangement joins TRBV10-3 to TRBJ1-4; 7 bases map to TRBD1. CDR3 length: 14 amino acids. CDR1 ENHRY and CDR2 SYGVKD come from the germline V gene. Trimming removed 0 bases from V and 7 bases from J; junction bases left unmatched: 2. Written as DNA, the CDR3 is TGTGCCATCAGTGAGTCGACAGGGTTTGAAAAACTGTTTTTT. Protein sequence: CAISESTGFEKLFF.

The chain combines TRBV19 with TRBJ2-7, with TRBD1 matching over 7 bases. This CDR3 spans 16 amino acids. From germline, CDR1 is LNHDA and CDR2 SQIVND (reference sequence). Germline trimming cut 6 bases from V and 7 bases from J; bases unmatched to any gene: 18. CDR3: CASSDAGTAFQGEQYF. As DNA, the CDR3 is TGTGCCAGTAGCGACGCCGGGACAGCCTTTCAAGGGGAGCAGTACTTC.

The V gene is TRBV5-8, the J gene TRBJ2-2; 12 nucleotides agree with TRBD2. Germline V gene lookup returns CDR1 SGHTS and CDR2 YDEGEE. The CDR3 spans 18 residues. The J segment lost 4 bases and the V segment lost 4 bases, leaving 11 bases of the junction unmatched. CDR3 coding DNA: TGTGCCAGCAGCCCCCCGACTAGCGGGAGAGTTGGCACCGGGGAGCTGTTTTTT. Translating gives CASSPPTSGRVGTGELFF.

In DNA, the CDR3 is TGCGCCAGCAGCTTGGTACTAGCGGGTCCCTACAATGAGCAGTTCTTC. The encoded protein is CASSLVLAGPYNEQFF. V is TRBV5-1 and J is TRBJ2-1; the match to TRBD2 covers 9 bases. Germline-derived CDR1 and CDR2 are SGHRS and YFSETQ. This CDR3 comprises 16 residues. V shed 0 bases, J shed 2 bases, and the junction held 3 bases outside the gene matches.

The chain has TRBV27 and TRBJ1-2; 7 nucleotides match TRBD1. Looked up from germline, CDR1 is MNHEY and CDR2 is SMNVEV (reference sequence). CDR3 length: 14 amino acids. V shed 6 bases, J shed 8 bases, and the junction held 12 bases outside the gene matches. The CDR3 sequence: CASRHPGQRDGYTF. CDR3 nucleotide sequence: TGTGCCAGCAGACACCCGGGACAGAGGGACGGCTACACCTTC.

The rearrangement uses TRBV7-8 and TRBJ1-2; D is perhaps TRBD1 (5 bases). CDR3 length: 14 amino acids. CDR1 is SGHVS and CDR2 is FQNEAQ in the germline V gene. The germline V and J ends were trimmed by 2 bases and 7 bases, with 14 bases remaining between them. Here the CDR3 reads CASSLSRGSAGYTF. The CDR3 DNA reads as TGTGCCAGCAGCTTATCGCGGGGGTCGGCTGGCTACACCTTC. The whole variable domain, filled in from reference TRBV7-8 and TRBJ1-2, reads GAGVSQSPRYKVAKRGQDVALRCDPISGHVSLFWYQQALGQGPEFLTYFQNEAQLDKSGLPSDRFFAERPEGSVSTLKIQRTQQEDSAVYLCASSLSRGSAGYTFGSGTRLTVV.

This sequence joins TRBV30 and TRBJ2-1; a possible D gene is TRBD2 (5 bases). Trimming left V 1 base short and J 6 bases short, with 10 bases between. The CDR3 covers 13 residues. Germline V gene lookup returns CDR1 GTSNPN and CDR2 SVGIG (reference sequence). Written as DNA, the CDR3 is TGTGCCTGGAGTGCCGGGGTCCTCAATGAGCAGTTCTTC. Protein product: CAWSAGVLNEQFF.

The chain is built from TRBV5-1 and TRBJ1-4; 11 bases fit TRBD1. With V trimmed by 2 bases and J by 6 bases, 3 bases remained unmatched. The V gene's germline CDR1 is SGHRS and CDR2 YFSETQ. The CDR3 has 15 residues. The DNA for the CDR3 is TGCGCCAGCAGCTTAGGGACAGGGGGGGATGAAAAACTGTTTTTT. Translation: CASSLGTGGDEKLFF.

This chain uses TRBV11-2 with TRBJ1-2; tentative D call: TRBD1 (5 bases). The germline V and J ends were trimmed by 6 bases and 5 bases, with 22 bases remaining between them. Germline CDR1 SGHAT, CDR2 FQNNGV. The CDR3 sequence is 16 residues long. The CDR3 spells CASSAGTAPTPYGYTF. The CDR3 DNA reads TGTGCCAGCAGTGCCGGGACGGCCCCTACTCCTTATGGCTACACCTTC.

CDR3 DNA sequence: TGTGCCAGCAGCCAGACTATCTATGAGCAGTTCTTC. It specifies CASSQTIYEQFF. The chain links TRBV11-3 to TRBJ2-1, with a possible D match to TRBD2 (5 bases). Germline CDR1 reads SGHNT; CDR2 reads YENEEA. CDR3 size: 12 residues. Trimming took 5 bases from V and 8 from J, leaving 10 bases between them.